A selection of T cell receptor beta chains follows, all from one sample in a study of cytomegalovirus exposure and HLA in healthy donors. Only in-frame clones appear in the TCRdb table, and some are missing; sequencing was by immunoSEQ multiplex PCR. Counted here are roughly 110,000 clones, 60% to 80% occurring once; the ten biggest clones make up 2% to 2.5%. The sample taken for sequencing was PBMCs. These receptors were obtained from a human donor in good health. Each CDR3 is given without its conserved first and last residue. Each record gives: J gene, V gene, CDR3 protein.

TRBJ2-3	TRBV5-1	ASGRTSAGATDTQY
TRBJ2-1	TRBV30	AWSFGGAEKF
TRBJ1-4	TRBV5-4	ASSPGQGVEKLF
TRBJ2-3	TRBV7-2	ASSLLAPVLTDTQY
TRBJ2-7	TRBV6-5	ASSYSGALSYEQY
TRBJ2-5	TRBV7-9	ASSPLNIAGTRQETQY
TRBJ2-5	TRBV23-1	ASINLAGGRETQY
TRBJ1-3	TRBV4-1	ASSLTGEPGNTIY
TRBJ1-2	TRBV5-4	ASSGTWTGKGGYT
TRBJ2-7	TRBV28	ASRDRFSYEQY
TRBJ2-1	TRBV7-9	ASSLAGILYNEQF
TRBJ1-1	TRBV6-5	ASSYEGDTEAF
TRBJ2-7	TRBV11-2	ASSTLVGGGSSYEQY
TRBJ2-1	TRBV9	ASSVAAGRNTEQF
TRBJ2-1	TRBV5-1	ASSSGLALGNEQF
TRBJ2-1	TRBV11-2	ATAALAGVGEQF
TRBJ2-7	TRBV5-1	ASSKDREGHEQY
TRBJ2-7	TRBV5-4	ASSVRLAGSYEQY
TRBJ1-5	TRBV28	ASSPGRGTGGNQPQH